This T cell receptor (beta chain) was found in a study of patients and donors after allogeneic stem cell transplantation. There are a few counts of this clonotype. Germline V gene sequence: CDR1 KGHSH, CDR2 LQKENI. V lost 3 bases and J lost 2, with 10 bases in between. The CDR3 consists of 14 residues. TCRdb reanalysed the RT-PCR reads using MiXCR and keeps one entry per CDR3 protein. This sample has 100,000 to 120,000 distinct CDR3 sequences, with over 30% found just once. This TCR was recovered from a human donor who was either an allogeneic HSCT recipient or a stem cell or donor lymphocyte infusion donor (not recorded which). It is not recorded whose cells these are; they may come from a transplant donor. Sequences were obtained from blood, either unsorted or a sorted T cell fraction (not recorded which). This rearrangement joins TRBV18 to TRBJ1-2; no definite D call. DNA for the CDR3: TGTGCCAGCTCACCTGGAGACTTAAACTATGGCTACACCTTC. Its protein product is CASSPGDLNYGYTF.